This T cell receptor beta chain was recorded in a study of cytomegalovirus exposure and HLA in healthy donors. Whole-study findings and limits: Later analysis associated a missense DCLRE1C variant with TCR beta V- and J-gene trimming. In a later analysis, productive TCRs from donors in an Asian-associated ancestry cluster reportedly carried fewer N-insertions than the cohort mean. It was confirmed in vitro that a few of the CMV-associated chains were specific for CMV antigens.

On this clone itself: Antigen: not known.

The CDR3 consists of 15 residues. V was pared by 5 bases and J by 5 bases, with 18 bases between. The V gene's germline CDR1 is SGHVS and CDR2 FQNEAQ. The PCR made use of 60 Vbeta and 13 Jbeta primers. Sequenced by immunoSEQ multiplex PCR; TCRdb stores in-frame clones only, minus some. Here the sample spans 95,000 to 150,000 clones, 50% to 75% being singletons. Healthy individuals who donated bone marrow served as the donors. Input material: PBMCs. The chain employs TRBV7-8 and TRBJ2-5, with D tentatively TRBD2 (6 bases). This receptor was identified in a woman in her 40s in good health and CMV-seropositive. The CDR3 nucleotides are TGTGCCAGCAGCGTAAAGGTCGCGGGAAAGGAGACCCAGTACTTC. Its translation is CASSVKVAGKETQYF.